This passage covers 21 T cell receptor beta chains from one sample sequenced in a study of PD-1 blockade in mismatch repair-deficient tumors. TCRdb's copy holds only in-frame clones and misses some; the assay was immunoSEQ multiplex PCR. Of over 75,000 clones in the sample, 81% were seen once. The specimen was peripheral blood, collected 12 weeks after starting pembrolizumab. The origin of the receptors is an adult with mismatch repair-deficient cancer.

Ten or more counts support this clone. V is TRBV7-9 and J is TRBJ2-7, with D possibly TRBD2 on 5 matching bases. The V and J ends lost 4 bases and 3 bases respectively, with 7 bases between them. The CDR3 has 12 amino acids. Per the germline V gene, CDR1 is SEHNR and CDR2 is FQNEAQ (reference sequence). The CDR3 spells CASSSDFYEQYF. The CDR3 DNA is TGTGCCAGCAGCTCGGACTTCTACGAGCAGTACTTC.

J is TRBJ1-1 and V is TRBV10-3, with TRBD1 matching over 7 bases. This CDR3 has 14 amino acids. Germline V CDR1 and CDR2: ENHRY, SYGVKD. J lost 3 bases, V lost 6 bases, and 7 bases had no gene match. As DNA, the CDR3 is TGTGCCATCAGCCCCAGGGGGAGCGACACTGAAGCTTTCTTT. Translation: CAISPRGSDTEAFF.

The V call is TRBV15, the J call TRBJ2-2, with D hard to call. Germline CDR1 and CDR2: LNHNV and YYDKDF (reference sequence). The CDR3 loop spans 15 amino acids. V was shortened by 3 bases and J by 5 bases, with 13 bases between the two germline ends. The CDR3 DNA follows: TGTGCCACCAGCAGCTCGGGTAGTTGGACCGGGGAGCTGTTTTTT. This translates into CATSSSGSWTGELFF.

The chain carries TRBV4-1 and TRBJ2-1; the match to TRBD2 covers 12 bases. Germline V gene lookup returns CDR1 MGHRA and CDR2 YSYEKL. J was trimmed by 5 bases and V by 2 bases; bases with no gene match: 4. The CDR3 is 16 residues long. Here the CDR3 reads CASSQLTSGSDNEQFF. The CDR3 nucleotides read TGCGCCAGCAGCCAATTGACTAGCGGGAGTGACAATGAGCAGTTCTTC.

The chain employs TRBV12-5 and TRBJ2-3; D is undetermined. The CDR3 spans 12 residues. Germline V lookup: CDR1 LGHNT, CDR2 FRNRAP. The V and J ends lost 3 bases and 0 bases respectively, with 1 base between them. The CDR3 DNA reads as TGTGCTAGTGGTTTTAGCACAGATACGCAGTATTTT. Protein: CASGFSTDTQYF.

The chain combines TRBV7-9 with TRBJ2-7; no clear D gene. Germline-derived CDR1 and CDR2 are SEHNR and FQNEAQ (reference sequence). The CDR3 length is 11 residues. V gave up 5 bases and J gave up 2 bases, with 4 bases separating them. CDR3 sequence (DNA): TGTGCCAGCAGCGCCGCCTACGAGCAGTACTTC. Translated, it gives CASSAAYEQYF.

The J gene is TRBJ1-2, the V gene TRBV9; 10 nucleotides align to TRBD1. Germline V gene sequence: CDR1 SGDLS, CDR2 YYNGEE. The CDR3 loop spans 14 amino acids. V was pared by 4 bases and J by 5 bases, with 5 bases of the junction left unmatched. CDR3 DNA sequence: TGTGCCAGCAGCCCAGGACAGGGGGAGTATGGCTACACCTTC. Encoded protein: CASSPGQGEYGYTF.

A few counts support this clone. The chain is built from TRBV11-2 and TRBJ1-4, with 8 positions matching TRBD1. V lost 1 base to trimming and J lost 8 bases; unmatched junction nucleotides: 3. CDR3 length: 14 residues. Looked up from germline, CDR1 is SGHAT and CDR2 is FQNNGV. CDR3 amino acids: CASSLAGGGEKLFF. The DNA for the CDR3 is TGTGCCAGCAGCTTAGCAGGGGGCGGGGAAAAACTGTTTTTT. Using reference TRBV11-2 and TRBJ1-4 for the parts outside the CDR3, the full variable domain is EAGVAQSPRYKIIEKRQSVAFWCNPISGHATLYWYQQILGQGPKLLIQFQNNGVVDDSQLPKDRFSAERLKGVDSTLKIQPAKLEDSAVYLCASSLAGGGEKLFFGSGTQLSVL.

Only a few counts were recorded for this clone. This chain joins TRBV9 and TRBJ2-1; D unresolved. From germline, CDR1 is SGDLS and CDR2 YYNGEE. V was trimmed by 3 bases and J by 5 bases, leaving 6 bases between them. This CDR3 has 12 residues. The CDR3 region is CASSEQHNEQFF. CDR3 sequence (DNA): TGTGCCAGCAGCGAGCAGCACAATGAGCAGTTCTTC.

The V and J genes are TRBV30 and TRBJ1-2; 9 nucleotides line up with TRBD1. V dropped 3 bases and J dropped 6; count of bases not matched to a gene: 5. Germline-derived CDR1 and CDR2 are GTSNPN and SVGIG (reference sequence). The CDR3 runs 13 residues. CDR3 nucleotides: TGTGCCTGGAGCAGGGACAGGGAAAATGGCTACACCTTC. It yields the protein CAWSRDRENGYTF.

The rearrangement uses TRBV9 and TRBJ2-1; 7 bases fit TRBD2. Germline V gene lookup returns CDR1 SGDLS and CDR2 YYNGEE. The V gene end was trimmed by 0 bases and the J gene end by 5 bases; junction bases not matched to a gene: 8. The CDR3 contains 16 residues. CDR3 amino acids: CASSVGGTTINNEQFF. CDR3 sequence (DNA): TGTGCCAGCAGCGTAGGCGGGACTACGATTAACAATGAGCAGTTCTTC.

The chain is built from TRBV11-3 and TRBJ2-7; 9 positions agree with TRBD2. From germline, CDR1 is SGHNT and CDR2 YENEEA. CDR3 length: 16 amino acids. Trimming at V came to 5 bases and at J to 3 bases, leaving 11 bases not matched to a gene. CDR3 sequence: CASSPVGGLANYEQYF. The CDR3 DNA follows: TGTGCCAGCAGCCCTGTTGGTGGACTAGCGAACTACGAGCAGTACTTC.

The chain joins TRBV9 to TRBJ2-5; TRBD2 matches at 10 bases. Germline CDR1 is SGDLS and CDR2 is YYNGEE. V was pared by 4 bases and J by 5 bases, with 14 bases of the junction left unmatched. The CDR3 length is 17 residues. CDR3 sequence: CASSPTSGAIPEETQYF. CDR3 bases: TGTGCCAGCAGCCCTACTAGCGGGGCCATCCCTGAGGAGACCCAGTACTTC.

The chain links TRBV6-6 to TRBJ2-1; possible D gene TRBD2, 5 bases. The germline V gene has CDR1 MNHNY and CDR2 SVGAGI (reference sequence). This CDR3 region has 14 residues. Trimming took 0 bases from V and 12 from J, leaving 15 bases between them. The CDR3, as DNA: TGTGCCAGCAGTTACTCGGGGTCCGGACGGGGGCAGTTCTTC. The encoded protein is CASSYSGSGRGQFF.

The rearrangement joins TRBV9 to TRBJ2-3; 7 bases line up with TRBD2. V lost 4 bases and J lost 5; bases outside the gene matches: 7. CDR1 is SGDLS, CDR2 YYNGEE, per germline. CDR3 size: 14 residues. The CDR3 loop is CASSPQRGGDTQYF. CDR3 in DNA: TGTGCCAGCAGCCCTCAGCGGGGAGGAGATACGCAGTATTTT.

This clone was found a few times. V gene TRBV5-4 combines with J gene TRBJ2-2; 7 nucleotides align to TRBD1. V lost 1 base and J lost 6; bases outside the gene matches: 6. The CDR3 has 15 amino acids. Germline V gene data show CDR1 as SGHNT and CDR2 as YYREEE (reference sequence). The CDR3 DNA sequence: TGTGCCAGCAGCTTGCCCGGGACAGAGGCCGGGGAGCTGTTTTTT. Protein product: CASSLPGTEAGELFF. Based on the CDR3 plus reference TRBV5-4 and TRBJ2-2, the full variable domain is ETGVTQSPTHLIKTRGQQVTLRCSSQSGHNTVSWYQQALGQGPQFIFQYYREEENGRGNFPPRFSGLQFPNYSSELNVNALELDDSALYLCASSLPGTEAGELFFGEGSRLTVL.

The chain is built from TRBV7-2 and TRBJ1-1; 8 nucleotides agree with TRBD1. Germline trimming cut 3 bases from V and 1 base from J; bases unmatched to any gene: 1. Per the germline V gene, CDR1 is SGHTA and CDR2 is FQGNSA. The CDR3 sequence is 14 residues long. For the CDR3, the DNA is TGTGCCAGCAGCTTTGGGACAGGGAACACTGAAGCTTTCTTT. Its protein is CASSFGTGNTEAFF.

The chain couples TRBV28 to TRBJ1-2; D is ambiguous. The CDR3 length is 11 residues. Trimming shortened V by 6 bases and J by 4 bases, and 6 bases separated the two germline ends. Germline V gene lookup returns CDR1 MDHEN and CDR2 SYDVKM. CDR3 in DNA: TGTGCCAGCAGGGCAGTCTATGGCTACACCTTC. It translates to CASRAVYGYTF.

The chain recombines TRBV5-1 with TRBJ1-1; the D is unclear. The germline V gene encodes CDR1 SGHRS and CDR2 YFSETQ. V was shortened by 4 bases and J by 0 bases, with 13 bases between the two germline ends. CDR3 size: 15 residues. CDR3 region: CASSPQAGMNTEAFF. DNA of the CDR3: TGCGCCAGCAGCCCCCAGGCTGGGATGAACACTGAAGCTTTCTTT.

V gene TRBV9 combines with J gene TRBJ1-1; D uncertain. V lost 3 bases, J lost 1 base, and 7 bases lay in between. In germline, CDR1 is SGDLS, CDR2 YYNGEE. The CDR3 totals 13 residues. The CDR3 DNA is TGTGCCAGCAGCGCTCGTAGGAACACTGAAGCTTTCTTT. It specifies CASSARRNTEAFF.

The CDR3 loop is CSLSSYNEQFF. CDR3 DNA: TGCAGTCTAAGCTCCTACAATGAGCAGTTCTTC. V usage is TRBV20-1 and J usage is TRBJ2-1; D is ambiguous. The CDR3 has 11 residues. V was trimmed by 8 bases and J by 0 bases, leaving 5 bases between them. Germline V gives CDR1 DFQATT, CDR2 SNEGSKA (reference sequence).